This TCR beta chain is from a study of early stage breast cancer tumors. The method was immunoSEQ multiplex PCR; TCRdb's version includes in-frame clones alone and lacks a portion of them. Of 7,000 to 9,500 clones in the sample, 65% to 75% were seen once. Trimming removed 0 bases at V and 2 bases at J, with 11 bases between. The CDR3 length is 15 residues. Germline CDR1 is ENHRY and CDR2 is SYGVKD. Findings and caveats of the study: Blood repertoires resembled normal breast more than tumor. Tumors had about 2.4-fold higher T cell density and higher clonality than adjacent normal breast tissue.

In the case of this clone: What it recognizes is unknown.

The clonotype originates from a person aged 55 to 75 with breast cancer. The specimen sequenced was normal breast tissue next to the tumor. The chain recombines TRBV10-3 with TRBJ2-7; possibly TRBD2 for D (6 bases). CDR3 nucleotides: TGTGCCATCAGTGAGTCGACCGGCGGGGCCTACGAGCAGTACTTC. Its translation is CAISESTGGAYEQYF.